This T cell receptor beta chain stems from a study of CD8+ T cells in alopecia areata. CDR3 length: 14 amino acids. V lost 0 bases and J lost 5, with 7 bases in between. The germline CDR1 and CDR2 sequences are MNHEY and SVGAGI. This clone was counted between two and nine times. Treatment in this sample: oral pan-JAK inhibitor, 5-10 mg twice daily. Sequencing relied on a cDNA template that was reverse transcribed from extracted RNA. Repertoires were generated with immunoSEQ multiplex PCR, while TCRdb's copy carries only in-frame clones and drops some. In the table there are over 120,000 clones, 45% to 60% of which are singletons.

The sequenced sample was CD8+ T cells sorted from blood, obtained at week 4, from a patient treated with tofacitinib. The rearrangement joins TRBV6-5 to TRBJ2-2; D gene unclear. The sequence was collected from a human donor with alopecia areata. DNA for the CDR3: TGTGCCAGCAGTTACTCCCGCAGAACCGGGGAGCTGTTTTTT. It codes for CASSYSRRTGELFF.